The sequence of this TCR beta chain was determined in a study of naive and memory T cell subsets. In its sample, this clonotype was seen a few times. Its specificity is unknown. Both TRBC1 and TRBC2 were covered by a beta constant-region primer of two equimolar oligonucleotides. One entry per CDR3 protein, called by TCRdb with MiXCR from the UMI-ligation and nested PCR reads. The sample consists of about 85,000 distinct CDR3 sequences, approximately 14% of them appearing once. Study-wide results and limits: Over 85% of naive TCR sequences appeared only once after error correction, unlike memory subsets. From naive to CM, EM and EMRA, diversity decreased and Gini increased.

Sequenced input: central memory CD4+ T cells from blood. This clonotype originated in a human donor in good health.

The CDR3 DNA sequence: TGTGCCAGCAGCAGCTTACAGGGGGCTGGGACTGAAGCTTTCTTT. It is translated as CASSSLQGAGTEAFF. This chain joins TRBV7-9 and TRBJ1-1; 9 bases fit TRBD1. V shed 5 bases, J shed 5 bases, and the junction held 9 bases outside the gene matches. The CDR3 sequence is 15 residues long. Germline assignment: CDR1 SEHNR and CDR2 FQNEAQ (reference sequence).